The 27 T cell receptor beta chains reported below all come from one sample, sequenced in a study of CD8+CD57+ T cells in acquired aplastic anemia listed by TCRdb under 2018. Flow cytometry had shown CD8+CD57+ cell expansion in the patients selected for sequencing. The reads were generated on an Illumina HiSeq 2000. Genomic DNA served as template for TCR beta VDJ combination and CDR3 sequence profiling. Using fastp trimming at Q25 and MiXCR clonotype assembly, TCRdb reanalyzed the public sequencing data and kept in-frame beta chains. Entries that share a CDR3 protein sequence are merged under the most common genes and DNA. In this sample the table shows under 350,000 distinct CDR3 sequences, approximately 57% of which occur a single time. 1% to 1.5% of the sample rests with the top ten. Sequenced input: sorted CD4+, CD8+, or CD8+CD57+ T cells (not recorded which) from PBMCs. The receptor set was obtained from a human donor with aplastic anemia.

The chain combines TRBV19 with TRBJ2-3, with 9 bases matching TRBD2. V shed 4 bases and J 2 bases; nucleotides not matched to a gene: 7. The germline V gene encodes CDR1 LNHDA and CDR2 SQIVND (reference sequence). The CDR3 is made up of 16 amino acids. DNA of the CDR3: TGTGCCAGTAGTACCCTTAGCGGGGGACTCACAGATACGCAGTATTTT. Its translation: CASSTLSGGLTDTQYF.

J is TRBJ2-5 and V is TRBV20-1; 10 bases agree with TRBD2. The CDR3 contains 12 residues. With V trimmed by 4 bases and J by 5 bases, 1 base remained unmatched. CDR1 and CDR2 (germline): DFQATT, SNEGSKA (reference sequence). CDR3: CSAKRGGETQYF. Here the CDR3 DNA reads TGCAGTGCTAAGCGGGGGGGGGAGACCCAGTACTTC.

V is TRBV7-9 and J is TRBJ1-1; no firm D call. Germline CDR1 SEHNR, CDR2 FQNEAQ (reference sequence). This CDR3 contains 14 residues. V was trimmed by 3 bases and J by 0 bases, leaving 8 bases between them. CDR3 loop: CASSFRQMNTEAFF. The CDR3 coding sequence is TGTGCCAGCAGCTTCAGGCAGATGAACACTGAAGCTTTCTTT.

DNA of the CDR3: TGTGCCATCACCGCGGAACTCAATGAAAAACTGTTTTTT. Translation gives CAITAELNEKLFF. V gene TRBV10-3 combines with J gene TRBJ1-4, with D unclear. V lost 7 bases and J lost 5, with 11 bases in between. CDR3 length: 13 residues. Germline V gene data show CDR1 as ENHRY and CDR2 as SYGVKD.

The J gene is TRBJ1-4, the V gene TRBV7-2, with a weak D call TRBD1 (5 bases). With 2 bases removed from V and 0 bases from J, the gap between germline ends came to 7 bases. Germline V gene sequence: CDR1 SGHTA, CDR2 FQGNSA. This CDR3 has 15 residues. The CDR3 sequence is CASSLQGATNEKLFF. The CDR3 bases are TGTGCCAGCAGCTTACAGGGAGCAACTAATGAAAAACTGTTTTTT.

Comment on this clonotype: Its ends do not fully match the called genes, so a read error is possible. This CDR3 is CAIAGTGNTEASF. The CDR3, as DNA: TGTGCCATAGCCGGGACGGGGAACACTGAAGCTTCCTTT. This chain uses TRBV10-3 with TRBJ1-1; the D gene is possibly TRBD1 (5 bases). Germline CDR1 ENHRY, CDR2 SYGVKD. This CDR3 has 13 amino acids.

This chain connects TRBV5-6 to TRBJ2-1; 7 nucleotides match TRBD1. Germline V gene data show CDR1 as SGHDT and CDR2 as YYEEEE. V trimming: 2 bases; J trimming: 12 bases; junction bases outside the gene matches: 11. This CDR3 comprises 14 residues. The CDR3 DNA reads TGTGCCAGCAGCTTAGGGGGCGGCACAGATACGCAGTTCTTC. It translates to CASSLGGGTDTQFF.

Concerning this clonotype: One junction end disagrees with the germline gene, perhaps due to a read error. V gene TRBV20-1 combines with J gene TRBJ2-1; a possible D gene is TRBD1 (5 bases). The germline gives CDR1 DFQATT, CDR2 SNEGSKA (reference sequence). This CDR3 has 14 amino acids. The CDR3 region has the DNA TGCGGTGCAACCAGAGACAGCTCCTACAATGAGCAGTTCTTC. As protein: CGATRDSSYNEQFF.

As concerns this clonotype: The CDR3 end shows no conserved phenylalanine or tryptophan, and so a read error is likely. No DNA is shown, since the ends of the CDR3 on it are uncertain; the CDR3 is the one TCRdb lists. The chain has TRBV14 and TRBJ1-1. The CDR3 length is 10 residues, termini included. Germline V gene lookup returns CDR1 SGHDN and CDR2 FVKESK. This CDR3 reads CASSQGSKDI.

The chain links TRBV6-1 to TRBJ2-2, with D perhaps assigned TRBD1 or TRBD2 (5 bases each). CDR1 is MNHNS, CDR2 SASEGT, per germline. V was cut by 5 bases and J by 6 bases, with 13 bases left in between. The CDR3 is 14 amino acids. The CDR3 DNA sequence: TGTGCCAGCAGTTACGGGGAAGGGGCCGGGGAGCTGTTTTTT. It encodes CASSYGEGAGELFF.

The gene calls are TRBV9 and TRBJ2-3, with 8 bases that match TRBD2. The CDR3 covers 16 residues. The V segment lost 3 bases and the J segment 2 bases; nucleotides outside the gene matches: 8. The germline V gene has CDR1 SGDLS and CDR2 YYNGEE. This CDR3 is CASSATVSGDTDTQYF. The CDR3 region has the DNA TGTGCCAGCAGCGCTACGGTTAGCGGGGACACAGATACGCAGTATTTT.

This clonotype appeared many times. V is TRBV7-6 and J is TRBJ1-4; D is perhaps TRBD1 (5 bases). V was shortened by 1 base and J by 6 bases, with 12 bases between the two germline ends. The CDR3 runs to 15 residues. Germline CDR1 reads SGHVS; CDR2 reads FNYEAQ. The CDR3 spells CASSLGGVRYEKLFF. CDR3 bases: TGTGCCAGCAGCTTAGGGGGCGTCAGGTATGAAAAACTGTTTTTT.

The CDR3 coding sequence is TGTGCCAGCAGCTTAGAAGGCGGACTATATACGCAGTATTTT. As protein: CASSLEGGLYTQYF. The gene calls are TRBV7-8 and TRBJ2-3; D may be TRBD2 (6 bases). Germline V CDR1 and CDR2: SGHVS, FQNEAQ. The CDR3 loop spans 14 amino acids. V was trimmed by 1 base and J by 7 bases, leaving 12 bases between them. Using reference TRBV7-8 and TRBJ2-3 for the parts outside the CDR3, the full variable domain is GAGVSQSPRYKVAKRGQDVALRCDPISGHVSLFWYQQALGQGPEFLTYFQNEAQLDKSGLPSDRFFAERPEGSVSTLKIQRTQQEDSAVYLCASSLEGGLYTQYFGPGTRLTVL.

This clonotype has a handful of counts. The rearrangement uses TRBV10-3 and TRBJ1-4; 9 bases align to TRBD1. Per germline, CDR1 ENHRY and CDR2 SYGVKD. J was trimmed by 8 bases and V by 3 bases; bases with no gene match: 7. The CDR3 sequence is 15 residues long. The CDR3 spells CAISDSGTGNEKLFF. The CDR3 region has the DNA TGTGCCATCAGTGATTCCGGGACAGGGAACGAAAAACTGTTTTTT.

This clonotype showed up many times. In DNA form, the CDR3 reads TGTGCCAGCAGCCAAGGGACGGCGACTGGAAACACCATATATTTT. It translates to CASSQGTATGNTIYF. The V gene is TRBV11-1, the J gene TRBJ1-3; D is possibly TRBD1 (5 bases). Trimming removed 5 bases at V and 2 bases at J, with 13 bases between. The V gene's germline CDR1 is SGHAT and CDR2 FQDESV (reference sequence). The CDR3 is 15 residues long.

The rearrangement uses TRBV7-3 and TRBJ2-7, with 13 bases aligning to TRBD2. The CDR3 extends over 18 amino acids. Trimming cost V 5 bases and J 3 bases; bases outside gene matches: 13. The germline V gene encodes CDR1 SGHTA and CDR2 FQGTGA. CDR3 bases: TGTGCCAGCAGCAGAAATGGACTAGCGGGAGTCCAGGACTACGAGCAGTACTTC. This encodes CASSRNGLAGVQDYEQYF.

The chain is built from TRBV10-3 and TRBJ2-2; tentative D call: TRBD1 (6 bases). The CDR3 runs to 14 residues. Trimming shortened V by 8 bases and J by 1 base, and 11 bases separated the two germline ends. Germline CDR1 reads ENHRY; CDR2 reads SYGVKD. The CDR3 spells CAILGRGNTGELFF. The CDR3 coding sequence is TGTGCCATCCTGGGCAGGGGGAACACCGGGGAGCTGTTTTTT.

This clonotype has at least ten counts. The genes are TRBV10-3 and TRBJ2-5; TRBD1 aligns across 7 bases. Trimming removed 0 bases from V and 4 bases from J; junction bases left unmatched: 8. The CDR3 contains 16 residues. Germline lookup yields CDR1 ENHRY and CDR2 SYGVKD. The chain's CDR3 is CAISESDRPKGETQYF. CDR3 nucleotide sequence: TGTGCCATCAGTGAGTCGGACAGGCCCAAAGGAGAGACCCAGTACTTC.

Many counts were recorded for this clonotype. The chain recombines TRBV5-1 with TRBJ1-1; D is perhaps TRBD1 (5 bases). The germline gives CDR1 SGHRS, CDR2 YFSETQ. This CDR3 region has 16 residues. Trimming cost V 0 bases and J 2 bases, with 14 bases left between them. The CDR3 sequence is CASSLAGGGVNTEAFF. In DNA, the CDR3 is TGCGCCAGCAGCTTGGCCGGCGGGGGAGTAAACACTGAAGCTTTCTTT.

To note about this clonotype: The germline gene is not matched at one end of the junction; a read error may be the cause. The chain employs TRBV7-7 and TRBJ2-5; 8 bases map to TRBD2. The germline gives CDR1 SSHAT, CDR2 FNYEAQ (reference sequence). This CDR3 is built from 14 residues. The CDR3 spells CASSLQAGEETQYF. CDR3 in DNA: TGTGCTAGCAGCTTACAAGCGGGAGAAGAGACCCAGTACTTC.

There are a few counts of this clonotype. The genes are TRBV29-1 and TRBJ2-3, with 7 nucleotides matching TRBD2. The CDR3 loop spans 13 amino acids. V was pared by 3 bases and J by 5 bases, with 5 bases of the junction left unmatched. The V gene's germline CDR1 is SQVTM and CDR2 ANQGSEA. CDR3 bases: TGCAGCGTTGAGAGGACTAGTTTAGATACGCAGTATTTT. It encodes CSVERTSLDTQYF.

This clonotype appeared once. The junction differs from germline at one of its ends, possibly a read error. The chain employs TRBV19 and TRBJ1-1, with 10 positions matching TRBD1. The CDR3 totals 16 residues. The V gene's germline CDR1 is LNHDA and CDR2 SQIVND (reference sequence). The DNA for the CDR3 is TGTGCCAGTAGTTGGCAGCGGGACAGGGGCAACACTGAAGCTCTCTTT. Translation gives CASSWQRDRGNTEALF.

The genes are TRBV10-3 and TRBJ2-3, with TRBD2 matching over 8 bases. This CDR3 region has 15 residues. Trimming cost V 6 bases and J 0 bases; bases outside gene matches: 5. CDR1 ENHRY and CDR2 SYGVKD come from the germline V gene. The CDR3 DNA reads TGTGCCATCAGCTCCTTAGCGGGGAGCACAGATACGCAGTATTTT. Protein: CAISSLAGSTDTQYF.

Many counts were recorded for this clonotype. In nucleotides, the CDR3 is TGTGCCAGCAGTTTAGGTTATGGCTACACCTTC. It encodes CASSLGYGYTF. The chain employs TRBV12-3 or TRBV12-4 and TRBJ1-2; no definite D call. CDR3 length: 11 residues. Trimming shortened V by 1 base and J by 5 bases, and 2 bases separated the two germline ends.

This clonotype was observed a few times. The chain is built from TRBV6-1 and TRBJ2-7; the D gene could be TRBD1 or TRBD2 (5 bases each). Deletions cut 5 bases from V and 3 bases from J, with 17 bases between. The CDR3 is 15 amino acids. Germline V gene lookup returns CDR1 MNHNS and CDR2 SASEGT. CDR3 loop: CASSYSMEDNYEQYF. The CDR3 DNA reads TGTGCCAGCAGTTACTCGATGGAGGACAACTACGAGCAGTACTTC.

This clonotype was seen a few times. This chain connects TRBV7-9 to TRBJ2-1; 8 bases agree with TRBD2. The CDR3 is 16 amino acids. Per the germline V gene, CDR1 is SEHNR and CDR2 is FQNEAQ (reference sequence). After removal of 5 bases from V and 10 bases from J, the junction contained 16 bases not matched to a gene. The CDR3 protein is CASSQPGTRPAEEQFF. CDR3 DNA sequence: TGTGCCAGCAGCCAGCCCGGGACTAGACCGGCAGAGGAGCAGTTCTTC.

The chain employs TRBV24-1 and TRBJ2-5, with D maybe TRBD1 (6 bases). V lost 3 bases, J lost 1 base, and 14 bases lay in between. The CDR3 runs 16 residues. The germline CDR1 and CDR2 sequences are KGHDR and SFDVKD. The chain's CDR3 is CATSDPTGPLQETQYF. CDR3 in DNA: TGTGCCACCAGTGATCCTACAGGGCCCCTCCAAGAGACCCAGTACTTC.